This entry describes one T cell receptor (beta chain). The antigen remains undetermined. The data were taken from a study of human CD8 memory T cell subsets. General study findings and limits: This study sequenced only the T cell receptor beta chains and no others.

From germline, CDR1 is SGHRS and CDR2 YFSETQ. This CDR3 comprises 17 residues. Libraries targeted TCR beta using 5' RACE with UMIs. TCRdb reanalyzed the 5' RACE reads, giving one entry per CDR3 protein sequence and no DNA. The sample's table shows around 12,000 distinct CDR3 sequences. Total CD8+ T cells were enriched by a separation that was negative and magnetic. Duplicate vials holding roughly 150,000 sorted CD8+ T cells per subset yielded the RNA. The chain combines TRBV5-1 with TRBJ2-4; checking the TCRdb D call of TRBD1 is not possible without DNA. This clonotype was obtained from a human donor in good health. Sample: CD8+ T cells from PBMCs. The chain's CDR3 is CASSLETGRDRGNIQYF.